This TCR beta chain was documented in a study of cytomegalovirus exposure and HLA in healthy donors. This clone was detected only once. As yet, its antigen is unknown. Germline CDR1 and CDR2: SGHDN and FVKESK. After removal of 1 base from V and 5 bases from J, the junction contained 7 bases not matched to a gene. The CDR3 is 15 residues long. Study outcomes and limitations: Some TCR beta chains (around 160 of them) were listed as cytomegalovirus-associated. A link between a missense DCLRE1C variant and TCR beta V- and J-gene trimming emerged from a later analysis.

Primers: 60 Vbeta forward and 13 Jbeta reverse. Under the authors' procedure: About 88 million unique TCR beta chains, about 10 million of them shared, were counted by a later analysis. This table comes from immunoSEQ multiplex PCR, and its TCRdb copy is limited to in-frame clones, with some not included. The V and J calls and the clone size are those of that table, but D and trimming were determined from the DNA. Among about 220,000 clones listed, approximately 80% were seen once. The chain joins TRBV14 to TRBJ2-5, with 7 nucleotides matching TRBD1. The sequencing input was PBMCs. The receptor comes from a boy between 2 and 10 years old in good health and CMV-seronegative. The CDR3 DNA reads TGTGCCAGCAGCCAAGGTTTAGGGGGCGCCGAGACCCAGTACTTC. This sequence encodes CASSQGLGGAETQYF.